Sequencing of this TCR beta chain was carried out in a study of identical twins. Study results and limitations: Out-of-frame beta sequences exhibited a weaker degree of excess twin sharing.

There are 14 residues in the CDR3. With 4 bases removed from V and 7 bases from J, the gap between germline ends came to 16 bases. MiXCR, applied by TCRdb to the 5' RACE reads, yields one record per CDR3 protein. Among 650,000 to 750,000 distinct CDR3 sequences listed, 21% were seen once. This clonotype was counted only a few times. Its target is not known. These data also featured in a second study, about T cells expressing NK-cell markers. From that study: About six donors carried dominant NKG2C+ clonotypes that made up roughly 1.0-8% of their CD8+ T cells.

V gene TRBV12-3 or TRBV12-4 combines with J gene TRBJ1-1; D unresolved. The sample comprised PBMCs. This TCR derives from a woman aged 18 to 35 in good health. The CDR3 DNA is TGTGCCAGCAGTTCACCGACCCTACGTGGTGAAGCTTTCTTT. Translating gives CASSSPTLRGEAFF.